The 18 T cell receptor beta chains listed next were all sequenced from one sample in a study of blood T cell repertoires in COVID-19. The protocol was immunoSEQ multiplex PCR, while the TCRdb copy is restricted to in-frame clones and leaves out a portion. The table has around 500,000 clones, 88% seen once. Sequenced material: PBMCs or T cells enriched from blood (not recorded which). These receptors originate from a woman aged 40 to 50 who had recovered from COVID-19.

The rearrangement uses TRBV19 and TRBJ2-7; tentative D call: TRBD1 (5 bases). V was trimmed by 3 bases and J by 0 bases, leaving 15 bases between them. The germline CDR1 and CDR2 sequences are LNHDA and SQIVND (reference sequence). The length of the CDR3 is 16 residues. CDR3 loop: CASSMGWGRSSYEQYF. For the CDR3, the DNA is TGTGCCAGTAGTATGGGGTGGGGCAGAAGCTCCTACGAGCAGTACTTC.

V and J are TRBV19 and TRBJ2-7, with 11 bases matching TRBD2. The germline CDR1 and CDR2 sequences are LNHDA and SQIVND (reference sequence). This CDR3 spans 18 amino acids. V lost 6 bases, J lost 0 bases, and 13 bases stayed unmatched. CDR3 region: CASSSVRTSGSYSYEQYF. CDR3 DNA: TGTGCCAGTAGCAGCGTTCGGACTAGCGGGTCCTACTCCTACGAGCAGTACTTC.

This sequence joins TRBV5-4 and TRBJ2-5; weak D call: TRBD2 (5 bases). Germline CDR1 reads SGHNT; CDR2 reads YYREEE (reference sequence). V was trimmed by 0 bases and J by 5 bases, leaving 11 bases between them. The CDR3 is made up of 14 amino acids. The CDR3 spells CASSLGGLGETQYF. In DNA, the CDR3 is TGTGCCAGCAGCTTGGGAGGGTTGGGGGAGACCCAGTACTTC. Filled out from reference TRBV5-4 and TRBJ2-5, the complete variable domain reads ETGVTQSPTHLIKTRGQQVTLRCSSQSGHNTVSWYQQALGQGPQFIFQYYREEENGRGNFPPRFSGLQFPNYSSELNVNALELDDSALYLCASSLGGLGETQYFGPGTRLLVL.

The chain employs TRBV5-1 and TRBJ1-4; 10 bases line up with TRBD1. The V and J ends lost 4 bases and 10 bases, in that order; junction bases with no gene match: 7. Germline V lookup: CDR1 SGHRS, CDR2 YFSETQ. The CDR3 sequence is 14 residues long. The CDR3, as DNA: TGCGCCAGCAGCCCCGGGACAGGGGCCGGAAAACTGTTTTTT. Its translation is CASSPGTGAGKLFF.

V gene TRBV24-1 combines with J gene TRBJ2-3, with D hard to call. From germline, CDR1 is KGHDR and CDR2 SFDVKD. This CDR3 spans 13 amino acids. The V end lost 1 base, the J end lost 6 bases, and 7 bases lay between the germline ends. The CDR3 reads CATSDFVVDTQYF. As DNA, the CDR3 is TGTGCCACCAGTGATTTTGTAGTGGATACGCAGTATTTT.

The chain recombines TRBV3-1 (or the pseudogene TRBV3-2) with TRBJ1-5; D gene ambiguous. The ends were cut back, 4 bases at V and 4 bases at J, with 8 bases in the middle. There are 13 residues in the CDR3. Germline-derived CDR1 and CDR2 are LGHDT and YNNKEL (reference sequence). For the CDR3, the DNA is TGTGCCAGCAGCCCTCTACCTAATCAGCCCCAGCATTTT. It specifies CASSPLPNQPQHF.

This chain uses TRBV10-3 with TRBJ1-1, with D unresolved. CDR1 is ENHRY and CDR2 is SYGVKD in the germline V gene. This CDR3 is 13 amino acids long. V was trimmed by 1 base and J by 6 bases, leaving 9 bases between them. The CDR3 coding sequence is TGTGCCATCAGTGAGTACGAGGGCTCTGAAGCTTTCTTT. The encoded protein is CAISEYEGSEAFF.

The chain employs TRBV7-9 and TRBJ2-1, with 13 bases aligning to TRBD2. CDR3 size: 16 residues. Germline-derived CDR1 and CDR2 are SEHNR and FQNEAQ (reference sequence). V was pared by 5 bases and J by 5 bases, with 6 bases of the junction left unmatched. The CDR3 nucleotides read TGTGCCAGCAGCATAACCGGGACTAGCGGGAACAATGAGCAGTTCTTC. Amino acids: CASSITGTSGNNEQFF.

The rearrangement links TRBV20-1 to TRBJ1-3, with 7 bases matching TRBD1. Germline CDR1 and CDR2: DFQATT and SNEGSKA (reference sequence). The trim removed 3 bases at V and 7 bases at J, leaving 9 bases unmatched. The length of the CDR3 is 14 residues. DNA for the CDR3: TGCAGTGCTAGTGCCCCCAGGGGGACTAACACCATATATTTT. Amino acid sequence: CSASAPRGTNTIYF.

This clone was seen a handful of times. This chain links TRBV19 with TRBJ1-5; no reliable D call. CDR1 and CDR2 (germline): LNHDA, SQIVND (reference sequence). Trimming shortened V by 4 bases and J by 4 bases, and 11 bases separated the two germline ends. CDR3 length equals 14 residues. CDR3 coding DNA: TGTGCCAGTAGTAGTTTCGAGTTTAATCAGCCCCAGCATTTT. The encoded protein is CASSSFEFNQPQHF.

The sample holds one count of this clone. This chain links TRBV5-1 with TRBJ2-5; possibly TRBD2 for D (6 bases). V lost 4 bases to trimming and J lost 1 base, with 11 bases between them. The CDR3 is 14 residues long. Germline lookup yields CDR1 SGHRS and CDR2 YFSETQ. The CDR3 bases are TGCGCCAGCAGCCAGGGAGGTTCCCAAGAGACCCAGTACTTC. Protein product: CASSQGGSQETQYF.

V and J are TRBV27 and TRBJ2-7; TRBD2 matches at 12 bases. The CDR3 has 17 residues. After removal of 5 bases from V and 1 base from J, the junction contained 9 bases not matched to a gene. Germline loops: CDR1 MNHEY, CDR2 SMNVEV (reference sequence). The CDR3 is CASSIRLAGDASYEQYF. The DNA for the CDR3 is TGTGCCAGCAGTATCAGACTAGCGGGAGACGCATCCTACGAGCAGTACTTC.

The count of this clone is one. V usage is TRBV19 and J usage is TRBJ2-6, with a possible D match to TRBD1 (5 bases). CDR1 and CDR2 from the germline V gene are LNHDA and SQIVND (reference sequence). This CDR3 region has 14 residues. V lost 4 bases to trimming and J lost 1 base, with 5 bases between them. CDR3 sequence reads: CASSKGSGANVLTF. The CDR3 nucleotides are TGTGCCAGTAGTAAGGGGTCTGGGGCCAACGTCCTGACTTTC.

The rearrangement links TRBV5-5 to TRBJ2-1, with 9 bases identical to TRBD2. This CDR3 spans 16 amino acids. Germline V gene data show CDR1 as SGHKS and CDR2 as YYEKEE (reference sequence). Trimming cost V 0 bases and J 7 bases; bases outside gene matches: 8. The CDR3 loop reads CASSLAGGRAKNEQFF. The CDR3 nucleotides read TGTGCCAGCAGCTTGGCTGGCGGGAGGGCCAAGAATGAGCAGTTCTTC.

This rearrangement joins TRBV29-1 to TRBJ2-7, with 13 bases fitting TRBD2. This CDR3 is 15 amino acids long. The ends lost 4 bases at V and 2 bases at J; junction bases unmatched: 5. The germline V gene has CDR1 SQVTM and CDR2 ANQGSEA. The CDR3 is CSVVAGLAGAYEQYF. The CDR3, as DNA: TGCAGCGTTGTGGCCGGACTAGCGGGAGCCTACGAGCAGTACTTC.

This clone was detected only a few times. This sequence joins TRBV19 and TRBJ2-2; no clear D. Germline V lookup: CDR1 LNHDA, CDR2 SQIVND (reference sequence). This CDR3 is built from 14 residues. V lost 7 bases and J 5 bases, leaving 14 bases between the germline ends. The CDR3 DNA reads TGTGCCAGTAAATTGGCAGATTTGACCGGGGAGCTGTTTTTT. Protein sequence: CASKLADLTGELFF. Drawing the rest from reference TRBV19 and TRBJ2-2, the complete variable domain is DGGITQSPKYLFRKEGQNVTLSCEQNLNHDAMYWYRQDPGQGLRLIYYSQIVNDFQKGDIAEGYSVSREKKESFPLTVTSAQKNPTAFYLCASKLADLTGELFFGEGSRLTVL.

V gene TRBV7-2 combines with J gene TRBJ1-2, with D possibly being TRBD1 (6 bases). Germline V gene sequence: CDR1 SGHTA, CDR2 FQGNSA. The CDR3 consists of 15 residues. Deletions cut 5 bases from V and 0 bases from J, with 13 bases between. CDR3 loop: CASSANRVANYGYTF. In DNA, the CDR3 is TGTGCCAGCAGCGCCAACAGGGTAGCTAACTATGGCTACACCTTC.

This clone was seen only once. The chain's CDR3 is CASSPRLAGTYNEQFF. In nucleotides, the CDR3 is TGTGCCAGCAGCCCCCGACTAGCGGGTACCTACAATGAGCAGTTCTTC. The chain is built from TRBV7-2 and TRBJ2-1, with 10 bases aligning to TRBD2. With 5 bases clipped from V and 2 bases from J, the junction kept 6 bases outside the gene matches. The CDR3 contains 16 residues. The germline gives CDR1 SGHTA, CDR2 FQGNSA.